The TCR beta chain described here comes from a study of early T cells in non-severe SARS-CoV-2 infection. This clonotype has a count of ten or more. cDNA molecules, individually, were tagged with unique molecular identifiers. TCRdb passed the 5' RACE reads through MiXCR, listing each CDR3 protein once. Of about 64,000 distinct CDR3 sequences in the sample, about 4.9% are singletons; the top ten hold 4.9%. V gave up 5 bases and J gave up 8 bases; unmatched junction bases: 14. The CDR3 is 15 residues long. Germline V gene sequence: CDR1 SGHRS, CDR2 YFSETQ. The sequencing sample was made of whole blood. V and J are TRBV5-1 and TRBJ2-5, with 8 bases that match TRBD1. The sequence derives from an adult who was a healthcare worker with PCR-confirmed SARS-CoV-2 infection or an uninfected control (not recorded which). CDR3 nucleotide sequence: TGCGCCAGCAGTCGTGCGGGACAGGACATCGGCACCCAGTACTTC. Its protein is CASSRAGQDIGTQYF.